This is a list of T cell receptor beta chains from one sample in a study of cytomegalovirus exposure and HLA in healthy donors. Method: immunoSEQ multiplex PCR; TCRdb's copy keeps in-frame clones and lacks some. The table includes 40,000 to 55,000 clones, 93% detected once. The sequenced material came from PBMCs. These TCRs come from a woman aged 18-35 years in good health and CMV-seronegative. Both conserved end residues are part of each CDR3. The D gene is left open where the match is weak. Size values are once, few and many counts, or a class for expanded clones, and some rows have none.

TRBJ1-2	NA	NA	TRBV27	CASSSLGGQIDYGYTF	TGTGCCAGCAGTTCTCTCGGGGGGCAGATCGACTATGGCTACACCTTC
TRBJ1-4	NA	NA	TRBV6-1	CASKEAQWGGEKLFF	TGTGCCAGCAAGGAGGCCCAGTGGGGTGGTGAAAAACTGTTTTTT
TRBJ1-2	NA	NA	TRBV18	CASSETGGYTF	TGTGCCAGCTCGGAAACAGGGGGCTACACCTTC
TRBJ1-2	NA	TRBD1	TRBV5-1	CASSMGQVEANYGYTF	TGCGCCAGCAGCATGGGACAGGTGGAGGCTAACTATGGCTACACCTTC
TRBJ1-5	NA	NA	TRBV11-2	CASSWDTYQPQHF	TGTGCCAGCAGCTGGGACACCTATCAGCCCCAGCATTTT
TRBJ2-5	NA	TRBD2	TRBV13	CASSPPGGTQETQYF	TGTGCCAGCAGCCCCCCGGGGGGGACCCAAGAGACCCAGTACTTC
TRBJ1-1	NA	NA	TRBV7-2	CASSRILLRDSGTEAFF	TGTGCCAGCAGCCGAATTCTTCTCAGGGACTCGGGCACTGAAGCTTTCTTT
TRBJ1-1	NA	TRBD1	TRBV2	CASSDTGGTEAFF	TGTGCCAGCAGTGATACAGGGGGCACTGAAGCTTTCTTT
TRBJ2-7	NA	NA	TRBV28	CASSLVNRYHEQYF	TGTGCCAGCAGCTTGGTTAACAGGTACCACGAGCAGTACTTC
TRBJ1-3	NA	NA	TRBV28	CASSYRDRAGGNTIYF	TGTGCCAGCAGTTATAGGGATCGGGCAGGGGGAAACACCATATATTTT
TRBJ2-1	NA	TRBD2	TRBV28	CASTKTSGSLNEQFF	TGTGCCAGCACCAAGACTAGCGGGAGCCTTAATGAGCAGTTCTTC
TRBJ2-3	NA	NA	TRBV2	CASTRDNTDTQYF	TGTGCCAGCACCAGGGACAACACAGATACGCAGTATTTT
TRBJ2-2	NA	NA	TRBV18	CASSLSANTGELFF	TGTGCCAGCTCACTCAGCGCGAACACCGGGGAGCTGTTTTTT
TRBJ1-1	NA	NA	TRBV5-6	CASSIQGIEAFF	TGTGCCAGCAGCATACAGGGAATTGAAGCTTTCTTT
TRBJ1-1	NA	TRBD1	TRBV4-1	CASSQAGDRVTEAFF	TGCGCCAGCAGCCAAGCCGGGGACAGGGTCACTGAAGCTTTCTTT
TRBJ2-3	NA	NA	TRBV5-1	CASSLGAQAADTQYF	TGCGCCAGCAGCTTAGGCGCTCAGGCCGCAGATACGCAGTATTTT
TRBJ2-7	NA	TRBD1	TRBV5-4	CASSLRDRVNEQYF	TGTGCCAGCAGCCTCCGGGACAGGGTGAACGAGCAGTACTTC
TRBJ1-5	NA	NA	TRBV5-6	CASSASSSNQPQHF	TGTGCCAGCAGCGCTAGTTCCTCTAATCAGCCCCAGCATTTT
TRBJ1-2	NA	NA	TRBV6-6	CASSLGRTNYGYTF	TGTGCCAGCAGTTTGGGGAGAACTAACTATGGCTACACCTTC
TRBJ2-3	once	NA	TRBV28	CASSLHGTPLGDTQYF	TGTGCCAGCAGTTTACACGGGACACCACTCGGAGATACGCAGTATTTT
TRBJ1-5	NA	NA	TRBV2	CASSGSALRPQHF	TGTGCCAGCAGTGGGTCCGCTTTGAGGCCCCAGCATTTT
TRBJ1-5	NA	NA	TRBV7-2	CASDKGGARGQPQHF	TGTGCCAGTGACAAAGGGGGGGCGAGGGGACAGCCCCAGCATTTT
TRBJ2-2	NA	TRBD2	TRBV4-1	CASSQPGLAGEGGELFF	TGCGCCAGCTCCCAACCGGGACTAGCGGGAGAAGGCGGGGAGCTGTTTTTT
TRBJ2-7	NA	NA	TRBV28	CASTAGGQGIYEQYF	TGTGCCAGCACCGCCGGGGGGCAGGGTATCTACGAGCAGTACTTC
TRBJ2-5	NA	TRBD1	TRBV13	CASSLGGTGAWETQYF	TGTGCCAGCAGCTTAGGTGGGACAGGGGCTTGGGAGACCCAGTACTTC
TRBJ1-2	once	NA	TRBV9	CASSVEIHGSNYGYTF	TGTGCCAGCAGCGTAGAAATTCACGGTTCTAACTATGGCTACACCTTC
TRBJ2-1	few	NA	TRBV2	CATMGQTHYNEQFF	TGTGCCACCATGGGACAAACGCACTACAATGAGCAGTTCTTC
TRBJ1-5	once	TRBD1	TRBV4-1	CASSQGTGPRDQPQHF	TGCGCCAGCAGCCAAGGGACAGGGCCGAGGGATCAGCCCCAGCATTTT
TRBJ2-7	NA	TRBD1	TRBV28	CASIHGTGAYEQYF	TGTGCCAGCATTCACGGGACAGGAGCCTACGAGCAGTACTTC
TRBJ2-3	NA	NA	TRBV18	CASSTGLEDTQYF	TGTGCCAGCTCAACAGGGCTTGAAGATACGCAGTATTTT
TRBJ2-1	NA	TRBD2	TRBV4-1	CASSQEGPSGGKNEQFF	TGCGCCAGCAGCCAAGAGGGACCTAGCGGGGGTAAAAATGAGCAGTTCTTC
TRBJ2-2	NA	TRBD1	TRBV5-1	CASSPGQGRNGELFF	TGCGCCAGCAGCCCCGGACAGGGGCGAAACGGGGAGCTGTTTTTT
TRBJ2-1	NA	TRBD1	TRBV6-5	CASSPGQGARNEQFF	TGTGCCAGCAGTCCTGGACAGGGGGCTAGGAATGAGCAGTTCTTC
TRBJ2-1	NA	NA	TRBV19	CATSTGVVYNEQFF	TGTGCCACCTCGACAGGCGTCGTTTACAATGAGCAGTTCTTC
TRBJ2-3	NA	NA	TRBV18	CASSPWERSTDTQYF	TGTGCCAGCTCCCCCTGGGAGCGGAGCACAGATACGCAGTATTTT
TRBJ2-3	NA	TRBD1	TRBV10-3	CAIKGAYSTDTQYF	TGTGCCATCAAGGGGGCTTATAGCACAGATACGCAGTATTTT
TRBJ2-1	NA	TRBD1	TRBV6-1	CASSEAKQGAWDEQFF	TGTGCCAGCAGTGAAGCGAAACAGGGGGCTTGGGATGAGCAGTTCTTC
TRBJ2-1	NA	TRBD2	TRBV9	CASSPTSVDEQFF	TGTGCCAGCAGTCCAACTAGCGTCGATGAGCAGTTCTTC
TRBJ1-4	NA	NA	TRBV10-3	CAISTTLAGLEKLFF	TGTGCCATCAGTACTACCCTTGCCGGACTTGAAAAACTGTTTTTT
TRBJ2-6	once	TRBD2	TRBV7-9	CASSWTSGGAGANVLTF	TGTGCCAGCAGCTGGACTAGCGGGGGGGCTGGGGCCAACGTCCTGACTTTC
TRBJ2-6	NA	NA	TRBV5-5	CASSWSSGANVLTF	TGTGCCAGCAGCTGGAGCTCTGGGGCCAACGTCCTGACTTTC
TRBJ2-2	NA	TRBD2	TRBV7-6	CASSLKTSGSTGELFF	TGTGCCAGCAGCCTAAAGACTAGCGGGAGCACCGGGGAGCTGTTTTTT
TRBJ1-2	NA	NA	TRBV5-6	CASSVSYRANYGYTF	TGTGCCAGCAGCGTATCTTACAGGGCCAACTATGGCTACACCTTC
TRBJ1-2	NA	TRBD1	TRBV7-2	CASSQGQGKVYGYTF	TGTGCCAGCAGCCAGGGACAGGGAAAAGTCTATGGCTACACCTTC
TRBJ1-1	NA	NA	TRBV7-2	CASRRDGGTEAFF	TGTGCCAGCAGAAGAGACGGGGGCACTGAAGCTTTCTTT
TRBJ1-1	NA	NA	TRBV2	CASSSGWNTEAFF	TGTGCCAGCAGTTCAGGGTGGAACACTGAAGCTTTCTTT
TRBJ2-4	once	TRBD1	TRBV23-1	CASSPLDRGKTKNIQYF	TGCGCCAGCAGTCCCCTCGACAGGGGGAAGACCAAAAACATTCAGTACTTC
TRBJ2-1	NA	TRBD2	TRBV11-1	CASSGTSGINEQFF	TGTGCCAGCTCGGGGACTAGCGGGATCAATGAGCAGTTCTTC
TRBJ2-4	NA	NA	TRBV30	CAWTPGSGQRNIQYF	TGTGCCTGGACCCCAGGGAGCGGACAGAGAAACATTCAGTACTTC
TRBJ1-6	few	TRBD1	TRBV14	CASSPGQNNSPLHF	TGTGCCAGCAGCCCGGGACAGAATAATTCACCCCTCCACTTT
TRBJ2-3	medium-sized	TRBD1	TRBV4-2	CASSQGTGDTDTQYF	TGTGCCAGCAGCCAAGGGACAGGGGACACAGATACGCAGTATTTT
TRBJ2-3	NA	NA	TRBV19	CASSHPARGTDTQYF	TGTGCCAGTAGCCACCCCGCGCGGGGAACAGATACGCAGTATTTT
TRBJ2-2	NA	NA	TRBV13	CASSLGGGDPAGNTAGELFF	TGTGCCAGCAGCTTAGGGGGCGGGGACCCCGCCGGTAATACAGCCGGGGAGCTGTTTTTT
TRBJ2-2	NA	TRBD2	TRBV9	CASSVVASGRNGELFF	TGTGCCAGCAGCGTAGTTGCTAGCGGGAGGAACGGGGAGCTGTTTTTT
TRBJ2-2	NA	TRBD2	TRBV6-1	CASTGRGDTGELFF	TGTGCCAGCACCGGGCGGGGGGACACCGGGGAGCTGTTTTTT